One sample yielded the 3 T cell receptor beta chains listed below, sequenced in a study of vaccination effects on CD4 cells after COVID-19. Repertoires were generated with immunoSEQ multiplex PCR, while TCRdb's copy carries only in-frame clones and drops some. The sample has about 23,000 clones; roughly 70% are singletons. Sequencing followed a ViraFEST assay step that expanded antigen-specific CD4+ T cells with viral peptide pools. Researchers isolated CD4+ T cells once 9 to 11 days of culture had elapsed. Nucleocapsid antibody tests were negative, and the vaccine recipients had no prior SARS-CoV-2 infection. No antigen is known for these receptors. This material consisted of CD4+ T cells from PBMCs cultured with SARS-CoV-2 spike peptides, taken before COVID-19 vaccination. These receptors all stem from a human donor who received a COVID-19 vaccine.

This rearrangement joins TRBV27 to TRBJ2-7, with 14 bases lining up with TRBD2. CDR1 is MNHEY and CDR2 is SMNVEV in the germline V gene (reference sequence). The ends lost 4 bases at V and 7 bases at J; junction bases unmatched: 9. The CDR3 runs 16 residues. This CDR3 reads CASSSGGTSGSLEQYF. The CDR3 DNA reads TGTGCCAGCAGTTCCGGGGGGACTAGCGGGAGCCTGGAGCAGTACTTC.

The chain links TRBV28 to TRBJ2-3, with D possibly being TRBD1 (6 bases). Germline V gene data show CDR1 as MDHEN and CDR2 as SYDVKM. The ends were cut back, 5 bases at V and 5 bases at J, with 17 bases in the middle. The CDR3 length is 15 residues. The DNA for the CDR3 is TGTGCCAGCAGTCCTCCAACAGGGTTCGGAGATACGCAGTATTTT. Translation: CASSPPTGFGDTQYF.

V gene TRBV14 combines with J gene TRBJ2-1; D gene unclear. This CDR3 is 12 amino acids long. CDR1 and CDR2 (germline): SGHDN, FVKESK. V lost 4 bases, J lost 7 bases, and 8 bases lay in between. The CDR3 bases are TGTGCCAGCAGCCCGGAAAGGAATGAGCAGTTCTTC. Protein: CASSPERNEQFF. Based on the CDR3 plus reference TRBV14 and TRBJ2-1, the full variable domain is EAGVTQFPSHSVIEKGQTVTLRCDPISGHDNLYWYRRVMGKEIKFLLHFVKESKQDESGMPNNRFLAERTGGTYSTLKVQPAELEDSGVYFCASSPERNEQFFGPGTRLTVL.